This T cell receptor beta chain was profiled in a study of PD-L1 blockade in urothelial cancer. Study as a whole: Between 0 and 3 chemotherapy regimens preceded treatment for each patient.

CDR3 length equals 14 residues. With 5 bases clipped from V and 6 bases from J, the junction kept 5 bases outside the gene matches. Looked up from germline, CDR1 is WSHSY and CDR2 is SAAADI. Clones were sequenced by immunoSEQ multiplex PCR, and TCRdb holds only the in-frame ones, with some missing. Of about 86,000 clones detected, 70% to 90% appear once; the ten largest clones hold 13% to 15%. The time point denotes: pretreatment peripheral blood. Sampling of each patient yielded between 1 and 8 specimens, collected pretreatment and on-treatment. This TCR was sampled from a man between 60 and 75 years old with urothelial cancer. The specimen was PBMCs, collected around atezolizumab (anti-PD-L1) treatment. J is TRBJ2-7 and V is TRBV10-2; TRBD2 agrees at 12 bases. DNA for the CDR3: TGCGCCAGCAGTTTTTCTAGCGGGAGGGCCGAGCAGTACTTC. It is translated as CASSFSSGRAEQYF.